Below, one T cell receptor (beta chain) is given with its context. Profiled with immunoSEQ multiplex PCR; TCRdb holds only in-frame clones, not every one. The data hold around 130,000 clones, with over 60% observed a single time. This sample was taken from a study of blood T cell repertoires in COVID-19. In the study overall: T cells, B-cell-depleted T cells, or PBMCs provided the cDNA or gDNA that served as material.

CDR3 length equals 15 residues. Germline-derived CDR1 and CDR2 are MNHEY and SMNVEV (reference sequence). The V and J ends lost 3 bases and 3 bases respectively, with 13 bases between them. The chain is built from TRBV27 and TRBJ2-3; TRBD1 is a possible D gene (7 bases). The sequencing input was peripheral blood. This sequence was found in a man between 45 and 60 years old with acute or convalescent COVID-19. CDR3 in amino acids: CASSFGAGGTDTQYF. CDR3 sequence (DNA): TGTGCCAGCAGTTTTGGAGCAGGGGGGACAGATACGCAGTATTTT.